Following are 18 T cell receptor beta chains from one sample sequenced in a study of siplizumab effects on memory and regulatory T cells. This table comes from immunoSEQ multiplex PCR, and its TCRdb copy is limited to in-frame clones, with some not included. Of over 60,000 clones in the sample, about 90% were seen once. The specimen sequenced was CD8+ T cells sorted from blood. The receptors stem from a human donor in good health.

This clone was seen just once. This chain links TRBV4-1 with TRBJ2-1; TRBD2 aligns across 15 bases. The CDR3 extends over 16 amino acids. The V segment lost 5 bases and the J segment 8 bases; nucleotides outside the gene matches: 7. Germline V gene sequence: CDR1 MGHRA, CDR2 YSYEKL. Here the CDR3 DNA reads TGCGCCAGCAGCACCGGGACTAGCGGGAGGAGCGATGAGCAGTTCTTC. Translation gives CASSTGTSGRSDEQFF.

The chain links TRBV9 to TRBJ2-5; D possibly corresponds to TRBD2 (5 bases). The germline V and J ends were trimmed by 0 bases and 5 bases, with 14 bases remaining between them. Per the germline V gene, CDR1 is SGDLS and CDR2 is YYNGEE. The CDR3 is made up of 15 amino acids. As DNA, the CDR3 is TGTGCCAGCAGCGTAGGCGACCATACTAGGGAGACCCAGTACTTC. It is translated as CASSVGDHTRETQYF. The full variable domain, with the rest looked up from reference TRBV9 and TRBJ2-5, is DSGVTQTPKHLITATGQRVTLRCSPRSGDLSVYWYQQSLDQGLQFLIQYYNGEERAKGNILERFSAQQFPDLHSELNLSSLELGDSALYFCASSVGDHTRETQYFGPGTRLLVL.

Only one count was recorded for this clone. This rearrangement joins TRBV25-1 to TRBJ2-7; weak D call: TRBD1 (6 bases). Germline CDR1 reads MGHDK; CDR2 reads SYGVNS. The length of the CDR3 is 14 residues. Trimming shortened V by 3 bases and J by 4 bases, and 13 bases separated the two germline ends. The CDR3 loop is CASSDRGTGYEQYF. As DNA, the CDR3 is TGTGCCAGCAGTGACCGCGGCACAGGGTACGAGCAGTACTTC.

This clone was found once. J is TRBJ1-1 and V is TRBV11-2, with D unresolved. V lost 1 base to trimming and J lost 4 bases, with 10 bases between them. The CDR3 extends over 14 amino acids. Germline CDR1 reads SGHAT; CDR2 reads FQNNGV. As DNA, the CDR3 is TGTGCCAGCAGCTTAGGGACGGCGCTCACTGAAGCTTTCTTT. The encoded protein is CASSLGTALTEAFF.

The V and J genes are TRBV27 and TRBJ2-3, with unresolved D. The germline V gene encodes CDR1 MNHEY and CDR2 SMNVEV (reference sequence). The V gene lost 5 bases and the J gene lost 5 bases, with 11 bases spanning the gap. CDR3 length: 13 residues. For the CDR3, the DNA is TGTGCCAGCAGTACCTACATATTAGATACGCAGTATTTT. Amino acid sequence: CASSTYILDTQYF.

CDR3: CASSLGAGTTDTQYF. CDR3 bases: TGTGCCAGCAGCTTGGGAGCGGGGACCACAGATACGCAGTATTTT. The chain couples TRBV7-2 to TRBJ2-3; 7 nucleotides align to TRBD2. Germline V gene lookup returns CDR1 SGHTA and CDR2 FQGNSA. The V gene end was trimmed by 3 bases and the J gene end by 2 bases; junction bases not matched to a gene: 5. The CDR3 spans 15 residues.

The chain couples TRBV6-5 to TRBJ1-4; D is perhaps TRBD1 (5 bases). V lost 7 bases and J lost 7, with 19 bases in between. Germline V gene sequence: CDR1 MNHEY, CDR2 SVGAGI. CDR3 size: 15 residues. In nucleotides, the CDR3 is TGTGCCAGCACCCTCCTAGGACAACGAGGTGAAAAACTGTTTTTT. It specifies CASTLLGQRGEKLFF.

This rearrangement joins TRBV25-1 to TRBJ2-3; D is perhaps TRBD2 (5 bases). This CDR3 spans 13 amino acids. The germline V and J ends were trimmed by 8 bases and 4 bases, with 13 bases remaining between them. In germline, CDR1 is MGHDK, CDR2 SYGVNS. CDR3: CASVGDNADTQYF. The CDR3 region has the DNA TGTGCCAGCGTCGGGGATAACGCAGATACGCAGTATTTT.

The chain employs TRBV2 and TRBJ1-6; D is unresolved. The CDR3 consists of 15 residues. The ends were cut back, 2 bases at V and 4 bases at J, with 9 bases in the middle. Germline values: CDR1 SNHLY, CDR2 FYNNEI. The CDR3 spells CASSETGEYNSPLHF. For the CDR3, the DNA is TGTGCCAGCAGTGAAACCGGGGAGTATAATTCACCCCTCCACTTT.

CDR3 nucleotide sequence: TGTGCCAGTAGTATAACGGGGGCCACAGATACGCAGTATTTT. The encoded protein is CASSITGATDTQYF. This rearrangement joins TRBV19 to TRBJ2-3; D might be TRBD1 or TRBD2, each matching 6 bases. Trimming cost V 2 bases and J 2 bases, with 8 bases left between them. Germline CDR1 and CDR2: LNHDA and SQIVND (reference sequence). The CDR3 runs 14 residues.

The chain has TRBV19 and TRBJ1-2, with 7 bases identical to TRBD1. Trimming took 4 bases from V and 3 from J; bases not matched to a gene: 8. The germline gives CDR1 LNHDA, CDR2 SQIVND (reference sequence). This CDR3 has 15 amino acids. Here the CDR3 reads CASSTGTANYYGYTF. DNA of the CDR3: TGTGCCAGTAGTACCGGGACAGCTAACTACTATGGCTACACCTTC.

The chain recombines TRBV7-6 with TRBJ2-7; D is uncertain. V dropped 2 bases and J dropped 3 bases, with 8 bases sitting between them. The CDR3 is made up of 13 amino acids. The V gene's germline CDR1 is SGHVS and CDR2 FNYEAQ. CDR3 region: CASSLSASYEQYF. The CDR3 coding sequence is TGTGCCAGCAGCTTATCGGCCAGCTACGAGCAGTACTTC.

V and J are TRBV5-6 and TRBJ1-5; D is unclear. The germline gives CDR1 SGHDT, CDR2 YYEEEE. V shed 0 bases and J shed 5 bases, with 3 bases lying between them. The CDR3 extends over 12 amino acids. The CDR3 here is CASSLVDQPQHF. In DNA, the CDR3 is TGTGCCAGCAGCTTGGTTGATCAGCCCCAGCATTTT.

V and J are TRBV4-1 and TRBJ1-6, with 7 nucleotides matching TRBD1. J lost 7 bases, V lost 7 bases, and 10 bases had no gene match. This CDR3 comprises 15 residues. Germline CDR1 is MGHRA and CDR2 is YSYEKL. CDR3 amino acids: CASTPEGDRNSPLHF. The CDR3 nucleotides read TGCGCCAGCACCCCCGAAGGGGACAGAAATTCACCCCTCCACTTT.

The count of this clone is one. The CDR3 is CASSPWDGNSGETQYF. CDR3 nucleotide sequence: TGTGCCAGTAGTCCCTGGGACGGAAACAGCGGAGAGACCCAGTACTTC. The chain employs TRBV19 and TRBJ2-5; D is possibly TRBD1 or TRBD2 (5 bases each). The V end was cut by 5 bases, the J end by 4 bases, with 20 bases between. Looked up from germline, CDR1 is LNHDA and CDR2 is SQIVND (reference sequence). The CDR3 runs 16 residues.

This clone has just one count. The CDR3 DNA follows: TGTGCCAGCAGTCCGACTCCCTCCTACGAGCAGTACTTC. It yields the protein CASSPTPSYEQYF. The chain links TRBV5-6 to TRBJ2-5, with D hard to call. The DNA end is more similar to TRBJ2-7, so the J call may be wrong. The CDR3 is 13 residues long. Germline V gene lookup returns CDR1 SGHDT and CDR2 YYEEEE.

In DNA, the CDR3 is TGTGCCAGCAGTTTTAGCTCCGGGGCCAACGTCCTGACTTTC. Translating gives CASSFSSGANVLTF. The V and J genes are TRBV27 and TRBJ2-6, with D uncertain. Germline CDR1 reads MNHEY; CDR2 reads SMNVEV (reference sequence). Deletions cut 3 bases from V and 4 bases from J, with 7 bases between. This CDR3 spans 14 amino acids. Variable domain in full (rest from reference TRBV27 and TRBJ2-6): EAQVTQNPRYLITVTGKKLTVTCSQNMNHEYMSWYRQDPGLGLRQIYYSMNVEVTDKGDVPEGYKVSRKEKRNFPLILESPSPNQTSLYFCASSFSSGANVLTFGAGSRLTVL.

The chain has TRBV7-9 and TRBJ1-6; 9 bases align to TRBD1. J was trimmed by 6 bases and V by 5 bases; bases with no gene match: 2. The germline gives CDR1 SEHNR, CDR2 FQNEAQ (reference sequence). This CDR3 comprises 14 residues. CDR3 sequence: CASSAGQGNSPLHF. Written as DNA, the CDR3 is TGTGCCAGCAGCGCGGGACAGGGTAATTCACCCCTCCACTTT.